The entry that follows covers one T cell receptor (beta chain) sequence. Antigen: not known. In the PCR, 60 Vbeta and 13 Jbeta primers were used. Profiled with immunoSEQ multiplex PCR; TCRdb holds only in-frame clones, not every one. The profile covers some 240,000 clones, with almost 80% appearing a single time and less than 4.5% taken by the ten largest. This specimen comes from a study of cytomegalovirus exposure and HLA in healthy donors. As for the study in general: Findings of an earlier analysis included 90 million to 120 million unique TCR beta sequences from roughly 180 million T cells.

This CDR3 region has 16 residues. Looked up from germline, CDR1 is KGHSH and CDR2 is LQKENI. The V end lost 6 bases, the J end lost 2 bases, and 17 bases lay between the germline ends. The study, taken as a whole, reports: An analysis was carried out later, and it reportedly showed fewer N-insertions in an Asian-associated ancestry cluster than the approximately 670-donor mean. With later analysis, a missense DCLRE1C variant became linked to TCR beta V- and J-gene trimming.

The TCR originated in a male donor in good health and CMV-seronegative. The gene calls are TRBV18 and TRBJ1-3, with D perhaps TRBD1 (5 bases). The sequencing sample was made of PBMCs. DNA for the CDR3: TGTGCCAGCTCCCAGGGCTCTAACGGGCCTGGAAACACCATATATTTT. Translating gives CASSQGSNGPGNTIYF. The complete variable domain, with remaining parts taken from reference TRBV18 and TRBJ1-3, reads NAGVMQNPRHLVRRRGQEARLRCSPMKGHSHVYWYRQLPEEGLKFMVYLQKENIIDESGMPKERFSAEFPKEGPSILRIQQVVRGDSAAYFCASSQGSNGPGNTIYFGEGSWLTVV.